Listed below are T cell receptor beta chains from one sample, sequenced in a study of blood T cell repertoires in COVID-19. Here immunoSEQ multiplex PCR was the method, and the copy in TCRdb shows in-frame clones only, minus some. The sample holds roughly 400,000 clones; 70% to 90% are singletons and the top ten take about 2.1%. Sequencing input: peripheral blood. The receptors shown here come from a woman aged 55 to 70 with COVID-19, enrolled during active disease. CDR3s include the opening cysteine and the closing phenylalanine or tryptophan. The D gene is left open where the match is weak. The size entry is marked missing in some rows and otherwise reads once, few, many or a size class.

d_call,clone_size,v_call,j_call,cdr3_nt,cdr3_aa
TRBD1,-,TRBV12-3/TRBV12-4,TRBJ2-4,TGTGCCAGCAGACAGGGGGCGAGTAACATTCAGTACTTC,CASRQGASNIQYF
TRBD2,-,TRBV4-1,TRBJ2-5,TGCGCCAGCAGCCCCTCGGGACTAGCGGGGAGCCTCCAAGAGACCCAGTACTTC,CASSPSGLAGSLQETQYF
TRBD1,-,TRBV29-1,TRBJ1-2,TGCAGCGTTATAGTTCCGGGACAGGGAGATGGCTACACCTTC,CSVIVPGQGDGYTF
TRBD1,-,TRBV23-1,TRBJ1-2,TGCGCCAGCACCCCCTTTCCACCGACAGGGAGCGGCTACACCTTC,CASTPFPPTGSGYTF
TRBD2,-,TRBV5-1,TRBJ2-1,TGCGCCAGCACCCCCGGGGGGGGTGCCTCCTACAATGAGCAGTTCTTC,CASTPGGGASYNEQFF
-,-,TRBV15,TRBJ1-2,TGTGCCACCAGCCCTGGGGGCCTCGCTAACTATGGCTACACCTTC,CATSPGGLANYGYTF
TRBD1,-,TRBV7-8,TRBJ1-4,TGTGCCAGCAGCAGGACAGGGGGTAATGAAAAACTGTTTTTT,CASSRTGGNEKLFF
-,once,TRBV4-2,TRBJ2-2,TGTGCCAGCAGCCGACCCTCCGGGACTGACACCGGGGAGCTGTTTTTT,CASSRPSGTDTGELFF
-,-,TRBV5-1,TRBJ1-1,TGCGCCAGCAGCTTGCGTGGCGGGGTGCCGGATGAAGCTTTCTTT,CASSLRGGVPDEAFF
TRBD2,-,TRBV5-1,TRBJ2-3,TGCGCCAGCAGCTTGAGTCTAGCGGCAGATACGCAGTATTTT,CASSLSLAADTQYF
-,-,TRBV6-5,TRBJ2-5,TGTGCCAGCAGTCCCCGGACAGTGAAAGAGACCCAGTACTTC,CASSPRTVKETQYF
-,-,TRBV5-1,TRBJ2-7,TGCGCCAGCAGCCCCGAGGGACATGCTTCCTACGAGCAGTACTTC,CASSPEGHASYEQYF
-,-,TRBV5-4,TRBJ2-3,TGTGCCAGCAGCCCCGAGGCCACAGATACGCAGTATTTT,CASSPEATDTQYF
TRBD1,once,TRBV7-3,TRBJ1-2,TGTGCCAGCAGCTTACAGGGGGCCGACTATGGCTACACCTTC,CASSLQGADYGYTF
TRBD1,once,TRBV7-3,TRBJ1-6,TGTGCCAGCAGCACAGGGACAGGGAATTCACCCCTCCACTTT,CASSTGTGNSPLHF
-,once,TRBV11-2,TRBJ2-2,TGTGCCAGCAGCCAGAGGGCGGGGCCGAACACCGGGGAGCTGTTTTTT,CASSQRAGPNTGELFF
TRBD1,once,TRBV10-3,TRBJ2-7,TGTGCCATAAATAAGGCCGGACAGGACTACGAGCAGTACTTC,CAINKAGQDYEQYF
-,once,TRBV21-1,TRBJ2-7,TGTGCCAGCAGCAAAAAATTTCCCCGGGACAGGGCATACGAGCAGTACTTC,CASSKKFPRDRAYEQYF
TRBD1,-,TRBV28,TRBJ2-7,TGTGCCAGCAACCCGGGACAGTGGCTAGGCTATGACGAGCAGTACTTC,CASNPGQWLGYDEQYF
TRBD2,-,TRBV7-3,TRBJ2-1,TGTGCCAGCAGCTTAAACGGGGGGAATTACAATGAGCAGTTCTTC,CASSLNGGNYNEQFF
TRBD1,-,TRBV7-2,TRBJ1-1,TGTGCCAGCAGCTTAGAGGGGACAGGATACACTGAAGCTTTCTTT,CASSLEGTGYTEAFF
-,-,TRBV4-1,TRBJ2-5,TGCGCCAGCAGCCACCTAGGGGGGGCGGAGACCCAGTACTTC,CASSHLGGAETQYF
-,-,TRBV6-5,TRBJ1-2,TGTGCCACCCTACCCTCGACAAGGGGAGGCTACACCTTC,CATLPSTRGGYTF
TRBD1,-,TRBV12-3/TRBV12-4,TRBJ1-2,TGTGCCAGCAGCACGGGACAGGGCTATGGCTACACCTTC,CASSTGQGYGYTF
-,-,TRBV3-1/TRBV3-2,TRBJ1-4,TGTGCCAGCAGCTCCCGCCGGGCGACAGACTATGAAAAACTGTTTTTT,CASSSRRATDYEKLFF
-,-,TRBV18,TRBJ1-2,TGTGCCAGCTCACGGGTCGGGGGTGAACGGTATGGCTACACCTTC,CASSRVGGERYGYTF
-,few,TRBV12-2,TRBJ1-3,TGTGCAAGTCGCTTAGGGCCTCAGGGGACTGGAAACACCATATATTTT,CASRLGPQGTGNTIYF
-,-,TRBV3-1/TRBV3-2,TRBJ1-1,TGTGCCAGCAGCTTCGGGGGGAACACTGAAGCTTTCTTT,CASSFGGNTEAFF
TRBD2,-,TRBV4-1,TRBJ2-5,TGCGCCAGCAGCCAAGAGGTGCGGGGGGCCAGGGACGAGACCCAGTACTTC,CASSQEVRGARDETQYF
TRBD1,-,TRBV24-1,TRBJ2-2,TGTGCCACCAGTCCTCGGACAGGGGAGGTCGGGGAGCTGTTTTTT,CATSPRTGEVGELFF
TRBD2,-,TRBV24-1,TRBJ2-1,TGTGCCACCAGTGGGATAGCGGGGATCGATGAGCAGTTCTTC,CATSGIAGIDEQFF
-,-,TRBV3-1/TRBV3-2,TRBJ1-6,TGTGCCAGCAGCCAACAGGTTACGAATAATTCACCCCTCCACTTT,CASSQQVTNNSPLHF
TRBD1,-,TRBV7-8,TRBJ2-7,TGTGCCAGCAGCCCGAGGACAGGGGAATCCTACGAGCAGTACTTC,CASSPRTGESYEQYF
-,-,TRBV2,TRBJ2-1,TGTGCCAGCAGTGAGGGTCCGGGTGAGCAGTTCTTC,CASSEGPGEQFF
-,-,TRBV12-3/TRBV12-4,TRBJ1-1,TGTGCCAGCAGTTTAAGGGCCGACCAGGGTCCTTTCTTT,CASSLRADQGPFF